This entry is about one TCR beta chain. Antigen: not known. Each donor's blood draw was 7.5 to 10 milliliters of peripheral blood. Isolation recovered at least 6.5 million PBMCs from every sample. The data were taken from a study of blood T cells in healthy people across ages. Alongside a J-beta primer mix, a sample-barcoded 5' primer served in a second PCR lasting about 6 to 11 cycles. TCRdb redid the calling of the 5' RACE reads with MiXCR, one entry per CDR3 protein. The sample holds fewer than 700,000 distinct CDR3 sequences, around half seen once. Overall study results and limits: The diversity estimates, figures obtained from one million T cells, were considered underestimates. Strong correlation existed between TCR beta diversity and naive T cell percentage.

The sample comprised blood. The TCR was taken from a man older than 75 in good health.

CDR3 coding DNA: TGCGCCAGCGCGTCAGACAGGGGGTATTTAGAGACCCAGTACTTC. It is translated as CASASDRGYLETQYF. The rearrangement joins TRBV5-1 to TRBJ2-7; 9 positions agree with TRBD1. The J call may be in error: the DNA end matches TRBJ2-5 better. CDR1 and CDR2 from the germline V gene are SGHRS and YFSETQ. CDR3 length equals 15 residues.